These 9 T cell receptor beta chains were sequenced from one sample in a study of CD4+ T cells in melanoma. The repertoire was sequenced with immunoSEQ multiplex PCR; TCRdb's copy has only in-frame clones and lacks some. Of some 50,000 clones detected, roughly 89% appear once; the ten largest clones hold about 11%. Sequencing was done on a sample of peripheral blood. Receptor source: a human donor with melanoma.

V is TRBV4-1 and J is TRBJ2-5; 7 positions match TRBD2. CDR1 is MGHRA, CDR2 YSYEKL, per germline. V lost 4 bases, J lost 5 bases, and 4 bases stayed unmatched. The CDR3 length is 13 residues. The chain's CDR3 is CASSRMTSETQYF. Here the CDR3 DNA reads TGCGCCAGCAGCCGGATGACTAGCGAGACCCAGTACTTC.

CDR3 sequence (DNA): TGTGCCAGCAGTTACTCGACAGTCTCCTACGAGCAGTACTTC. Protein sequence: CASSYSTVSYEQYF. This chain connects TRBV6-5 to TRBJ2-7; possibly TRBD1 for D (5 bases). Trimming removed 0 bases from V and 0 bases from J, with 6 bases in between. CDR1 and CDR2 from the germline V gene are MNHEY and SVGAGI. The CDR3 is 14 amino acids.

This clone has just a few counts. The J gene is TRBJ1-1, the V gene TRBV30, with D maybe TRBD1 (5 bases). The CDR3 sequence is 13 residues long. Germline CDR1 GTSNPN, CDR2 SVGIG (reference sequence). V dropped 3 bases and J dropped 0 bases, with 8 bases sitting between them. The CDR3 DNA is TGTGCCTGGAGACGGACATTGAACACTGAAGCTTTCTTT. As protein: CAWRRTLNTEAFF.

This clone has a handful of counts. The J gene is TRBJ2-6, the V gene TRBV7-9; the match to TRBD1 covers 7 bases. This CDR3 region has 17 residues. The germline gives CDR1 SEHNR, CDR2 FQNEAQ (reference sequence). V trimming: 6 bases; J trimming: 1 base; junction bases outside the gene matches: 9. The CDR3 bases are TGTGCCAGCAGACCGGGACAGAAGTCTTCTGGGGCCAACGTCCTGACTTTC. Its protein product is CASRPGQKSSGANVLTF.

The chain links TRBV14 to TRBJ2-3, with D possibly TRBD2 on 5 matching bases. This CDR3 spans 14 amino acids. V shed 4 bases and J shed 3 bases, with 11 bases lying between them. The V gene's germline CDR1 is SGHDN and CDR2 FVKESK. Here the CDR3 reads CASSPAGLTDTQYF. The CDR3 DNA is TGTGCCAGCAGCCCAGCCGGACTTACAGATACGCAGTATTTT.

In this sample, this clone turned up once. The chain links TRBV11-2 to TRBJ2-2; no firm D call. Germline CDR1 and CDR2: SGHAT and FQNNGV. Trimming took 5 bases from V and 5 from J, leaving 24 bases between them. The CDR3 extends over 18 amino acids. This CDR3 is CASSATDLVAPITGELFF. The CDR3 nucleotides read TGTGCCAGCAGCGCTACAGATCTCGTGGCACCTATAACCGGGGAGCTGTTTTTT.

The V gene is TRBV7-2, the J gene TRBJ1-5; TRBD1 matches at 8 bases. V gave up 0 bases and J gave up 11 bases; unmatched junction bases: 6. This CDR3 spans 14 amino acids. CDR1 is SGHTA and CDR2 is FQGNSA in the germline V gene. CDR3 nucleotides: TGTGCCAGCAGCTTAGCCTACAGGGGGGGGGCCCAGCATTTT. The encoded protein is CASSLAYRGGAQHF.

V gene TRBV4-1 combines with J gene TRBJ1-5; TRBD1 matches at 9 bases. This CDR3 region has 16 residues. After removal of 1 base from V and 3 bases from J, the junction contained 4 bases not matched to a gene. Germline values: CDR1 MGHRA, CDR2 YSYEKL. For the CDR3, the DNA is TGCGCCAGCAGCCAAGTTACAGGGGGCCTCAATCAGCCCCAGCATTTT. Its translation is CASSQVTGGLNQPQHF.

The chain uses TRBV4-1 and TRBJ1-4; TRBD1 agrees at 7 bases. The trim removed 4 bases at V and 6 bases at J, leaving 8 bases unmatched. There are 15 residues in the CDR3. Germline CDR1 is MGHRA and CDR2 is YSYEKL. DNA of the CDR3: TGCGCCAGCAGCCCTGGGGACAGCTCCTATGAAAAACTGTTTTTT. Protein: CASSPGDSSYEKLFF.